The 17 T cell receptor beta chains below come from one sample, sequenced in a study of cytomegalovirus exposure and HLA in healthy donors. Sequencing was performed with immunoSEQ multiplex PCR; in TCRdb, only in-frame clones are kept and a portion is missing. Among 200,000 or so clones listed, approximately 80% were seen once. Sequenced: PBMCs. Every receptor here comes from a man aged 18 to 35 in good health and CMV-seropositive.

The sample holds one count of this clone. J is TRBJ2-2 and V is TRBV30; D is possibly TRBD2 (5 bases). Germline V gene data show CDR1 as GTSNPN and CDR2 as SVGIG (reference sequence). Trimming stripped 7 bases from V and 7 bases from J, with 19 bases between. The CDR3 extends over 14 amino acids. DNA of the CDR3: TGTGCCTTCTCCTACCCTGTGGGAGACGGGGAGCTGTTTTTT. The encoded protein is CAFSYPVGDGELFF.

This clone appeared once. V is TRBV27 and J is TRBJ2-1; the match to TRBD2 covers 7 bases. The CDR3 extends over 16 amino acids. Trimming cost V 8 bases and J 5 bases; bases outside gene matches: 15. Looked up from germline, CDR1 is MNHEY and CDR2 is SMNVEV (reference sequence). The DNA of the CDR3 is TGTGCCAGCCAATTTAGGTCGCGGGAGAGCAACAATGAGCAGTTCTTC. The encoded protein is CASQFRSRESNNEQFF.

The chain is built from TRBV4-3 and TRBJ2-7; weak D call: TRBD2 (5 bases). The V end lost 0 bases, the J end lost 3 bases, and 9 bases lay between the germline ends. Germline V gives CDR1 LGHNA, CDR2 YSLEER. This CDR3 region has 14 residues. CDR3 in DNA: TGCGCCAGCAGCCAAGAGAGGGCGGACTACGAGCAGTACTTC. It translates to CASSQERADYEQYF.

V is TRBV7-3 and J is TRBJ2-2; no definite D call. The CDR3 has 16 amino acids. V was pared by 2 bases and J by 0 bases, with 10 bases between. Germline V gene data show CDR1 as SGHTA and CDR2 as FQGTGA. The CDR3 DNA is TGTGCCAGCAGCTTATTAGTGTCCGCGAACACCGGGGAGCTGTTTTTT. It encodes CASSLLVSANTGELFF.

V is TRBV7-9 and J is TRBJ1-5, with D perhaps TRBD1 (5 bases). The V end lost 2 bases, the J end lost 7 bases, and 15 bases lay between the germline ends. The length of the CDR3 is 15 residues. CDR1 and CDR2 from the germline V gene are SEHNR and FQNEAQ (reference sequence). The CDR3 coding sequence is TGTGCCAGCAGCTTAATCGGGGGTGAGGGGCAGCCCCAGCATTTT. Encoded protein: CASSLIGGEGQPQHF.

The rearrangement joins TRBV9 to TRBJ2-1; 8 bases match TRBD2. CDR3 size: 14 residues. With V trimmed by 6 bases and J by 5 bases, 7 bases remained unmatched. Germline lookup yields CDR1 SGDLS and CDR2 YYNGEE. This CDR3 reads CASTAGGLDNEQFF. Here the CDR3 DNA reads TGTGCCAGCACCGCGGGAGGACTTGACAATGAGCAGTTCTTC.

This chain joins TRBV4-2 and TRBJ2-3, with a weak D call TRBD2 (5 bases). This CDR3 comprises 16 residues. V lost 5 bases, J lost 0 bases, and 15 bases lay in between. Germline V gene sequence: CDR1 LGHNA, CDR2 YNFKEQ. CDR3 amino acids: CASSFSGGSSTDTQYF. CDR3 sequence (DNA): TGTGCCAGCAGCTTCAGCGGTGGATCTAGCACAGATACGCAGTATTTT.

The rearrangement uses TRBV18 and TRBJ2-7, with unresolved D. Trimming left V 6 bases short and J 3 bases short, with 9 bases between. CDR1 and CDR2 from the germline V gene are KGHSH and LQKENI. The CDR3 is 12 residues long. DNA for the CDR3: TGTGCCAGCTCGGCCTCGGGCTACGAGCAGTACTTC. Translating it yields CASSASGYEQYF.

V gene TRBV19 combines with J gene TRBJ2-7; 11 bases align to TRBD2. Germline CDR1 and CDR2: LNHDA and SQIVND (reference sequence). The CDR3 spans 15 residues. With 5 bases clipped from V and 4 bases from J, the junction kept 7 bases outside the gene matches. The CDR3 sequence: CASSPATSGKYEQYF. In nucleotides, the CDR3 is TGTGCCAGTAGTCCTGCGACTAGCGGGAAGTACGAGCAGTACTTC.

V and J are TRBV2 and TRBJ2-7, with D maybe TRBD2 (5 bases). Trimming stripped 6 bases from V and 0 bases from J, with 9 bases between. This CDR3 is built from 13 residues. The germline V gene has CDR1 SNHLY and CDR2 FYNNEI. CDR3 nucleotide sequence: TGTGCCAGCAGGAGCGGTTCCTCCTACGAGCAGTACTTC. Translated, it gives CASRSGSSYEQYF.

The chain is built from TRBV9 and TRBJ1-4; D unresolved. CDR3 length: 14 residues. V was shortened by 1 base and J by 6 bases, with 10 bases between the two germline ends. Per the germline V gene, CDR1 is SGDLS and CDR2 is YYNGEE. The CDR3: CASSVRLVDEKLFF. The CDR3 DNA sequence: TGTGCCAGCAGCGTAAGGCTAGTGGATGAAAAACTGTTTTTT. The entire variable domain, with the rest obtained from reference TRBV9 and TRBJ1-4, is as follows: DSGVTQTPKHLITATGQRVTLRCSPRSGDLSVYWYQQSLDQGLQFLIQYYNGEERAKGNILERFSAQQFPDLHSELNLSSLELGDSALYFCASSVRLVDEKLFFGSGTQLSVL.

This clone was seen a few times. The chain is built from TRBV5-6 and TRBJ1-1; D not resolved. Germline assignment: CDR1 SGHDT and CDR2 YYEEEE. This CDR3 has 13 residues. V was shortened by 0 bases and J by 6 bases, with 9 bases between the two germline ends. The CDR3 spells CASSLAAGSEAFF. The CDR3 DNA sequence: TGTGCCAGCAGCTTGGCCGCAGGCTCTGAAGCTTTCTTT.

V and J are TRBV27 and TRBJ1-1, with D possibly being TRBD1 (5 bases). V was pared by 3 bases and J by 4 bases, with 18 bases between. There are 16 residues in the CDR3. Germline V CDR1 and CDR2: MNHEY, SMNVEV (reference sequence). In DNA, the CDR3 is TGTGCCAGCAGTTTGGGGCCGGGGGGATCGAGCACTGAAGCTTTCTTT. Its translation: CASSLGPGGSSTEAFF.

The genes are TRBV11-3 and TRBJ2-3; 11 bases agree with TRBD1. V lost 5 bases to trimming and J lost 6 bases; unmatched junction nucleotides: 10. The V gene's germline CDR1 is SGHNT and CDR2 YENEEA. This CDR3 has 16 amino acids. CDR3 coding DNA: TGTGCCAGCAGCCCCCCGGGACAGGGGGTTTTGGATACGCAGTATTTT. Translating it yields CASSPPGQGVLDTQYF.

The genes are TRBV9 and TRBJ2-7, with D possibly TRBD2 on 5 matching bases. Germline CDR1 reads SGDLS; CDR2 reads YYNGEE. Trimming removed 3 bases at V and 6 bases at J, with 22 bases between. CDR3 length: 16 amino acids. CDR3 residues: CASSASGRWESGEQYF. The CDR3 DNA is TGTGCCAGCAGCGCAAGCGGTAGGTGGGAATCGGGCGAGCAGTACTTC. Full variable domain (missing parts from reference TRBV9 and TRBJ2-7): DSGVTQTPKHLITATGQRVTLRCSPRSGDLSVYWYQQSLDQGLQFLIQYYNGEERAKGNILERFSAQQFPDLHSELNLSSLELGDSALYFCASSASGRWESGEQYFGPGTRLTVT.

The V gene is TRBV9, the J gene TRBJ2-6; D may be TRBD1 (6 bases). Trimming shortened V by 6 bases and J by 0 bases, and 13 bases separated the two germline ends. CDR3 length: 16 residues. Germline-derived CDR1 and CDR2 are SGDLS and YYNGEE. CDR3 coding DNA: TGTGCCAGCATGTCCCGGGACATCTCTGGGGCCAACGTCCTGACTTTC. This sequence encodes CASMSRDISGANVLTF.

This chain uses TRBV5-1 with TRBJ1-1; 7 bases align to TRBD1. The germline CDR1 and CDR2 sequences are SGHRS and YFSETQ. The CDR3 is 14 amino acids. V was pared by 3 bases and J by 5 bases, with 7 bases of the junction left unmatched. The CDR3 here is CASSSGQVRTEAFF. CDR3 sequence (DNA): TGCGCCAGCAGCTCCGGACAGGTACGGACTGAAGCTTTCTTT.